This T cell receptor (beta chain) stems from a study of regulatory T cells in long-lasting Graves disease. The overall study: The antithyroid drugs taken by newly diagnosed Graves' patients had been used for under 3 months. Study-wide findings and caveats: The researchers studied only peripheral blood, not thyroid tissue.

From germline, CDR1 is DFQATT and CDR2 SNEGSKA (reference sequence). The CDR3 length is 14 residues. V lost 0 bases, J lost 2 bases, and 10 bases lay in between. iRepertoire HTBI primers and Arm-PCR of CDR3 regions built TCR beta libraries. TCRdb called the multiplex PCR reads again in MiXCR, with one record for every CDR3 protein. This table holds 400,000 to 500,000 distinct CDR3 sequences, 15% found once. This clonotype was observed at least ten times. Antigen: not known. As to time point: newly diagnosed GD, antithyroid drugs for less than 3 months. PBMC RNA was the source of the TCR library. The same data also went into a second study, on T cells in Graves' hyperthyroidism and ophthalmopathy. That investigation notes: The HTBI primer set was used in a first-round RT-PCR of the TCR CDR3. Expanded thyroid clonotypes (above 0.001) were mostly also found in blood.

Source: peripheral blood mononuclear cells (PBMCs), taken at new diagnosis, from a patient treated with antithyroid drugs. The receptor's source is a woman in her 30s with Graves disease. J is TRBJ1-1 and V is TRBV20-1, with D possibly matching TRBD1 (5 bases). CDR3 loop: CSAREPGTNTEAFF. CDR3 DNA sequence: TGCAGTGCTAGAGAGCCAGGGACTAACACTGAAGCTTTCTTT.